This is a list of T cell receptor beta chains from one sample in a study of cytomegalovirus exposure and HLA in healthy donors. Produced via immunoSEQ multiplex PCR; TCRdb's table is partial and in-frame only. This repertoire shows approximately 120,000 clones, approximately 84% found once; its top ten account for about 3.9%. Sequencing input: PBMCs. Source of these receptors: a young man in good health and CMV-seropositive. Each CDR3 is given with its conserved first and last residue. Fields, in order: J gene, D gene, clone size, V gene, CDR3 protein, CDR3 DNA. The D gene is left open where the match is weak. Expanded clones are given a class, and other clones once, few, many or no size at all.

J: TRBJ1-1
D: -
size: few
V: TRBV10-3
CDR3: CAISGSRDTPEAFF
DNA: TGTGCCATCAGTGGAAGTCGGGACACCCCTGAAGCTTTCTTT

J: TRBJ2-1
D: -
size: -
V: TRBV11-2
CDR3: CASTPGAGRNNEQFF
DNA: TGTGCCAGCACTCCCGGAGCCGGGAGAAACAATGAGCAGTTCTTC

J: TRBJ2-7
D: -
size: -
V: TRBV2
CDR3: CASLQGMSYEQYF
DNA: TGTGCCAGTCTTCAGGGTATGTCGTACGAGCAGTACTTC

J: TRBJ1-1
D: TRBD1
size: -
V: TRBV18
CDR3: CASSPPGQGGTEAFF
DNA: TGTGCCAGCTCACCACCGGGGCAGGGGGGCACTGAAGCTTTCTTT

J: TRBJ2-7
D: -
size: -
V: TRBV5-1
CDR3: CASRTSPSYEQYF
DNA: TGCGCCAGCAGAACTAGCCCTTCCTACGAGCAGTACTTC

J: TRBJ2-3
D: -
size: -
V: TRBV9
CDR3: CASSGFRGGTQYF
DNA: TGTGCCAGCAGCGGATTCAGGGGTGGTACGCAGTATTTT

J: TRBJ2-7
D: -
size: -
V: TRBV19
CDR3: CASSIGNDRTYEQYF
DNA: TGTGCCAGTAGTATAGGGAACGACAGGACCTACGAGCAGTACTTC

J: TRBJ2-2
D: -
size: -
V: TRBV6-6
CDR3: CASTNTGTSGELFF
DNA: TGTGCCAGCACCAACACCGGGACATCCGGGGAGCTGTTTTTT

J: TRBJ1-5
D: TRBD1
size: once
V: TRBV19
CDR3: CASRRETGYSNQPQHF
DNA: TGTGCCAGTAGGCGCGAGACAGGGTATAGCAATCAGCCCCAGCATTTT

J: TRBJ2-7
D: -
size: -
V: TRBV4-1
CDR3: CASSQGQRGSYEQYF
DNA: TGCGCCAGCAGCCAAGGTCAGCGAGGTTCCTACGAGCAGTACTTC

J: TRBJ1-1
D: -
size: few
V: TRBV10-3
CDR3: CAISLGENTEAFF
DNA: TGTGCCATCTCACTCGGGGAGAACACTGAAGCTTTCTTT

J: TRBJ1-5
D: TRBD1
size: -
V: TRBV6-5
CDR3: CASSRTGGWDQPQHF
DNA: TGTGCCAGCAGTCGGACAGGGGGTTGGGATCAGCCCCAGCATTTT

J: TRBJ2-3
D: TRBD2
size: -
V: TRBV9
CDR3: CASGTSGTTDTQYF
DNA: TGTGCCAGCGGGACTAGCGGGACGACAGATACGCAGTATTTT

J: TRBJ2-2
D: -
size: -
V: TRBV4-3
CDR3: CASSQVSQNTGELFF
DNA: TGCGCCAGCAGCCAAGTTTCCCAGAACACCGGGGAGCTGTTTTTT

J: TRBJ1-6
D: TRBD1
size: -
V: TRBV7-9
CDR3: CASSPTGDGSPLHF
DNA: TGTGCCAGCAGCCCAACAGGGGATGGCTCACCCCTCCACTTT

J: TRBJ1-6
D: -
size: once
V: TRBV5-5
CDR3: CASSFAYISMGSSVSPLHF
DNA: TGTGCCAGCAGCTTTGCTTATATCAGCATGGGGAGTTCGGTTTCACCCCTCCACTTT

J: TRBJ1-2
D: -
size: once
V: TRBV14
CDR3: CASSRAGNYGYTF
DNA: TGTGCCAGCAGCCGAGCAGGGAACTATGGCTACACCTTC

J: TRBJ2-7
D: TRBD1
size: -
V: TRBV18
CDR3: CASSPSAGTDYEQYF
DNA: TGTGCCAGCTCACCATCGGCCGGGACAGACTACGAGCAGTACTTC

J: TRBJ1-2
D: -
size: -
V: TRBV30
CDR3: CAWEDLLAEPYYGYTF
DNA: TGTGCCTGGGAAGACTTACTGGCCGAGCCTTACTATGGCTACACCTTC

J: TRBJ2-2
D: TRBD2
size: -
V: TRBV7-2
CDR3: CASRLTSGSGGELFF
DNA: TGTGCCAGCAGATTAACTAGCGGGAGCGGCGGGGAGCTGTTTTTT

J: TRBJ1-2
D: -
size: few
V: TRBV15
CDR3: CATSRFRGGYTF
DNA: TGTGCCACCAGCAGGTTCAGGGGCGGCTACACCTTC

J: TRBJ2-5
D: TRBD2
size: -
V: TRBV30
CDR3: CAWSAAGIRETQYF
DNA: TGTGCCTGGAGTGCAGCGGGAATTCGAGAGACCCAGTACTTC

J: TRBJ1-1
D: TRBD1
size: -
V: TRBV27
CDR3: CASSLTQGASDTEAFF
DNA: TGTGCCAGCAGCCTGACCCAGGGGGCCTCGGACACTGAAGCTTTCTTT